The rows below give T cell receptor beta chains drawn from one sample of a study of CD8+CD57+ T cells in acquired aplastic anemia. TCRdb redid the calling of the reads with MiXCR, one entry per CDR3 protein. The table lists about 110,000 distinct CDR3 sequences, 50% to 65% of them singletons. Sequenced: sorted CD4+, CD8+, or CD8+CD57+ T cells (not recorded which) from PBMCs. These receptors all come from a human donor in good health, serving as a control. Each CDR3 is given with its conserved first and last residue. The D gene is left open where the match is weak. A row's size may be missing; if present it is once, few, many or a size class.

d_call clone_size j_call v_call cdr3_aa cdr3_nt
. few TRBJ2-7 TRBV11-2 CASSPLASIYSYEQYF TGTGCCAGCAGCCCGTTGGCCAGTATCTACTCCTACGAGCAGTACTTC
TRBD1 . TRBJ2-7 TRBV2 CASNKDRIYEQYF TGTGCCAGCAATAAGGACAGGATCTACGAGCAGTACTTC
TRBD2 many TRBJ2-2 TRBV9 CASSVEPGEGTSRELFF TGTGCCAGCAGCGTAGAGCCGGGGGAGGGTACAAGTCGGGAGCTGTTTTTT
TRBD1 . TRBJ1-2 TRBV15 CATSRPTGEGYTF TGTGCCACCAGCAGACCCACAGGGGAAGGCTACACCTTC
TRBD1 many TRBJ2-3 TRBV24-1 CATSDPPRTGGWADTQYF TGTGCCACCAGTGACCCTCCTCGGACAGGGGGCTGGGCAGATACGCAGTATTTT
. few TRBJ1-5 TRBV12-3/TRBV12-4 CAGRLGPSWDNQPQHF TGTGCCGGCCGTTTAGGACCATCTTGGGACAATCAGCCCCAGCATTTT
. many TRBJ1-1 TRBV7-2 CASSLALTVMNTEAFF TGTGCCAGCAGCTTAGCCCTGACAGTGATGAACACTGAAGCTTTCTTT
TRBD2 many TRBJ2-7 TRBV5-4 CASSLGPGGETYEQYF TGTGCCAGCAGCTTGGGCCCGGGGGGAGAGACCTACGAGCAGTACTTC
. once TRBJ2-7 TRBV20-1 CSARHMRGSYEQYF TGCAGTGCTAGACATATGCGGGGATCCTACGAGCAGTACTTC
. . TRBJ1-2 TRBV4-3 CASSQDTRGHGYTF TGCGCCAGCAGCCAAGATACCAGGGGCCATGGCTACACCTTC
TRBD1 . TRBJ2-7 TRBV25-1 CACYGTGASEQYF TGTGCCTGTTACGGGACAGGGGCCTCCGAGCAGTACTTC
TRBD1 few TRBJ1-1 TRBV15 CATSRASGTGRTEAFF TGTGCCACCAGCAGAGCCTCCGGGACAGGACGCACCGAAGCTTTCTTT
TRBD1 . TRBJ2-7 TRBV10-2 CASSEPWTGNEQYF TGCGCCAGCAGTGAGCCCTGGACAGGTAACGAGCAGTACTTC
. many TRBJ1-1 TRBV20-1 CSAQDSVSFLNTEAFF TGCAGTGCTCAGGACAGCGTATCGTTCTTGAACACTGAAGCTTTCTTT
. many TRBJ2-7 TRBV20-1 CSVSGRGYEQYF TGCAGTGTAAGCGGCAGGGGCTACGAGCAGTACTTC
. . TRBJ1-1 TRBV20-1 CSASSAFLAMNTEAFF TGCAGTGCTTCTTCCGCGTTTCTGGCCATGAACACTGAAGCTTTCTTT
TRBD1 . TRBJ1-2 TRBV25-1 CASSDTGTGENVYGYTF TGTGCCAGCAGTGACACCGGGACAGGGGAGAACGTCTATGGCTACACCTTC
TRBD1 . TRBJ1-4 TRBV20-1 CSPTGLNEKLFF TGCAGTCCGACAGGGCTGAATGAAAAACTGTTTTTT